These 6 T cell receptor delta chains were sequenced from one sample in a study of Vδ1+ human thymocytes. The template was reverse-transcribed extracted RNA. Pooled V-gene forward primers with one constant-region reverse primer generated the CDR3 amplicons by multiplex PCR. TCRdb redid clone calling on the multiplex PCR reads using CATT. Among about 75,000 delta-chain clones, 30% to 45% were seen once, and the ten largest hold 0.2% to 0.3%. Study observations and caveats: Highly polyclonal TRG and TRD repertoires with Gaussian CDR3 length distributions appeared in thymus.

What these receptors recognize is not known. The sequenced material came from Vdelta1+ gamma-delta thymocytes from the thymus. This sample's subset: FACS-sorted CD3+ TCRalphabeta- TCRVdelta1+ TCRVdelta2- thymocytes. The source is a boy less than two years old who had congenital heart surgery.

The chain couples TRDV2 to TRDJ1; 7 bases align to TRDD3. Per germline, CDR1 GEAIGNYY and CDR2 EKD. The CDR3 has 14 amino acids. The CDR3 nucleotides are TGTGCTACTGACTGGGGATTGTACACCGATAAACTCATCTTT. Protein product: CATDWGLYTDKLIF.

The V gene is TRDV1, the J gene TRDJ1, with D possibly matching TRDD3 (6 bases). CDR1 and CDR2 (germline): TSWWSYY, QGS. The CDR3 loop spans 15 amino acids. V lost 2 bases and J 2 bases, leaving 12 bases between the germline ends. For the CDR3, the DNA is TGTGCTCTTGGGGAATGTTTTGGGGGTACCGATAAACTCATCTTT. Its protein is CALGECFGGTDKLIF.

The rearrangement uses TRDV1 and TRDJ1; 7 bases are shared with TRDD3. CDR1 and CDR2 (germline): TSWWSYY, QGS. CDR3 size: 19 residues. Germline trimming cut 3 bases from V and 1 base from J; bases unmatched to any gene: 17. This CDR3 is CALGDSQRGLGISTDKLIF. The CDR3 region has the DNA TGTGCTCTTGGGGACTCCCAACGGGGACTGGGGATCAGCACCGATAAACTCATCTTT.

The chain has TRDV1 and TRDJ1; TRDD3 might be the D (5 bases). Germline CDR1 TSWWSYY, CDR2 QGS. The CDR3 consists of 22 residues. Between the trimmed V and J ends, which lost 0 bases and 0 bases, there was a span of 29 bases. CDR3 DNA sequence: TGTGCTCTTGGGGAACTTCCGTTGGGGCCCCTGTCGGACCCCCCGTACACCGATAAACTCATCTTT. Its protein product is CALGELPLGPLSDPPYTDKLIF.

The chain has TRDV1 and TRDJ1, with D possibly matching TRDD2 (5 bases). The germline V gene encodes CDR1 TSWWSYY and CDR2 QGS. The CDR3 length is 14 residues. Deletions cut 3 bases from V and 7 bases from J, with 15 bases between. The CDR3 DNA is TGTGCTCTTGGGGACCGATTCCCCTACACTAAACTCATCTTT. Protein: CALGDRFPYTKLIF.

The V call is TRDV1, the J call TRDJ1; 8 positions agree with TRDD3. J lost 5 bases, V lost 0 bases, and 20 bases had no gene match. This CDR3 is built from 20 residues. From germline, CDR1 is TSWWSYY and CDR2 QGS. CDR3 protein: CALGELTSPLLGGYPDKLIF. The CDR3 DNA is TGTGCTCTTGGGGAACTAACCTCCCCCTTACTGGGGGGTTACCCGGATAAACTCATCTTT.